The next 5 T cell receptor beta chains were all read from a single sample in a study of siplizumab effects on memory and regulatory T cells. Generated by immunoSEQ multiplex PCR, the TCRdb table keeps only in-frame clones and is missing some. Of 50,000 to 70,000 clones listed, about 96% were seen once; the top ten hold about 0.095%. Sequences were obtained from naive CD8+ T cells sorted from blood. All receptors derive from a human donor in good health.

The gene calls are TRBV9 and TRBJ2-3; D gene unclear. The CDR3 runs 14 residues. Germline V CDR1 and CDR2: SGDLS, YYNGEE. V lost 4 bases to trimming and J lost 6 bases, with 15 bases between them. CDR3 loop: CASSSGAAGDTQYF. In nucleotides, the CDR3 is TGTGCCAGCAGCTCAGGAGCCGCTGGGGATACGCAGTATTTT.

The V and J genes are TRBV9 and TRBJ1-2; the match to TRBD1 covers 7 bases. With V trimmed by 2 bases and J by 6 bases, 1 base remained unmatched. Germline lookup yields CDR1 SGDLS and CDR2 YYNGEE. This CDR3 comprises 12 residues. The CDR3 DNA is TGTGCCAGCAGCGTTACAGGGGATGGCTACACCTTC. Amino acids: CASSVTGDGYTF.

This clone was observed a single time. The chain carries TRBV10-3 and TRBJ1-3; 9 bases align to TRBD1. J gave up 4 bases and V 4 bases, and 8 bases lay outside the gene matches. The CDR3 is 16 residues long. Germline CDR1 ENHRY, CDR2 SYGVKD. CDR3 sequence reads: CAISAPGQGSGNTIYF. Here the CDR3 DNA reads TGTGCCATCAGTGCCCCGGGACAGGGATCCGGAAACACCATATATTTT.

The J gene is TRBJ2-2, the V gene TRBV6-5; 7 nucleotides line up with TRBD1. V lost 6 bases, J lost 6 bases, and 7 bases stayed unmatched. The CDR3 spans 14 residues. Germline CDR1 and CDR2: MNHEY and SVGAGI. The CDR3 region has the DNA TGTGCCAGCAGAGAGACAGGGAGACCCGGGGAGCTGTTTTTT. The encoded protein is CASRETGRPGELFF.

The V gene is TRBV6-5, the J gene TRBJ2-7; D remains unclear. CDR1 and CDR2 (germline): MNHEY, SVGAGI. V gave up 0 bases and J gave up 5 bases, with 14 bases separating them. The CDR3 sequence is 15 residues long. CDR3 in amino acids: CASSYSRYAPDEQYF. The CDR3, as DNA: TGTGCCAGCAGTTACTCGAGGTATGCCCCGGACGAGCAGTACTTC.